This TCR beta chain emerged from a study of neurological immune-mediated disorders. This clonotype was counted at least ten times. One entry per CDR3 protein results from TCRdb running MiXCR on the 5' RACE reads. In the table there are 50,000 to 70,000 distinct CDR3 sequences, under 3.5% of which are singletons. The receptor was derived from a middle-aged man with multiple sclerosis. Sequenced sample: PBMCs.

CDR3 bases: TGTGCCAGCAGGCACAGGGGAAACGGGAGGGGATACACCTTC. Protein sequence: CASRHRGNGRGYTF. The genes are TRBV12-3 or TRBV12-4 and TRBJ1-2, with 7 bases matching TRBD1. Trimming at V came to 6 bases and at J to 11 bases, leaving 15 bases not matched to a gene. This CDR3 region has 14 residues.